What follows describes a single T cell receptor beta chain. What it recognizes is unknown. The sample has other DNA sequences that encode this CDR3 too. The naive CD8 subset, CD45RO-negative cells positively selected for CCR7, excluded terminally differentiated effector memory CD45RA+ cells. These data belong to a study of shared clonotypes between healthy human individuals. Overall study results and limits: Researchers sampled only blood; tissue repertoires likely differ.

Original analysis: Junction-only immunoSEQ sequences carried no quality scores, so filtering differed. Assay used: immunoSEQ multiplex PCR; TCRdb lists only in-frame clones, some missing. Clone size and the V and J calls come from that table; the DNA yielded D and trimming. The sample includes roughly 2 million clones, about 95% of them seen just once. The CDR3 sequence is 14 residues long. Per the germline V gene, CDR1 is MNHNS and CDR2 is SASEGT. Between the trimmed V and J ends, which lost 1 base and 3 bases, there was a span of 10 bases. Sequencing was performed on naive CD8+ T cells sorted from blood. The clonotype was recovered from a man aged 18 to 29 in good health. This chain joins TRBV6-1 and TRBJ2-7; D unresolved. This CDR3 reads CASSEVGDSYEQYF. For the CDR3, the DNA is TGTGCCAGCAGTGAAGTAGGAGATAGCTACGAGCAGTACTTC.